A selection of T cell receptor beta chains follows, all from one sample in a study of T cell responses to AZD1222 COVID-19 vaccine. TCRdb's copy holds only in-frame clones and misses some; the assay was immunoSEQ multiplex PCR. The table has under 140,000 clones, roughly 93% seen once. Material: peripheral blood, obtained 28 days after the second AZD1222 dose. The receptors originated from an adult who received the AZD1222 COVID-19 vaccine. Each CDR3 is given with its conserved first and last residue. Each record gives: J gene, D gene, clone size, V gene, CDR3 protein, CDR3 DNA. D genes are given only for firm matches. The size entry is marked missing in some rows and otherwise reads once, few, many or a size class.

TRBJ2-3,NA,NA,TRBV28,CASSSAGSTDTQYF,TGTGCCAGCAGTTCTGCGGGTAGCACAGATACGCAGTATTTT
TRBJ1-2,NA,NA,TRBV5-6,CASSLVVWLTAADYGYTF,TGTGCCAGCAGCTTGGTAGTTTGGTTGACAGCTGCAGACTATGGCTACACCTTC
TRBJ2-1,NA,NA,TRBV28,CASRGRSYNEQFF,TGTGCCAGCCGGGGACGCTCCTACAATGAGCAGTTCTTC
TRBJ2-7,NA,once,TRBV19,CASTDRRGEQYF,TGTGCCAGTACCGATCGAAGGGGCGAGCAGTACTTC
TRBJ1-1,NA,NA,TRBV2,CASWLRGTEAFF,TGTGCCAGCTGGCTTCGGGGCACTGAAGCTTTCTTT
TRBJ1-6,NA,NA,TRBV13,CASSLGLRPGSYNSPLHF,TGTGCCAGCAGCTTAGGCTTGCGACCAGGCTCCTATAATTCACCCCTCCACTTT
TRBJ2-7,TRBD2,NA,TRBV3-1/TRBV3-2,CASSRTSGGISSYEQYF,TGTGCCAGCAGCAGGACTAGCGGGGGGATTAGCTCCTACGAGCAGTACTTC
TRBJ1-2,NA,NA,TRBV30,CAWSGTGLNYGYTF,TGTGCCTGGAGTGGGACGGGCCTTAACTATGGCTACACCTTC
TRBJ2-1,TRBD2,NA,TRBV3-1/TRBV3-2,CASSQHPSGRVYNEQFF,TGTGCCAGCAGCCAACACCCAAGCGGGAGGGTGTACAATGAGCAGTTCTTC
TRBJ1-5,NA,NA,TRBV27,CASRPNHGNQPQHF,TGTGCCAGCAGGCCCAATCACGGCAATCAGCCCCAGCATTTT
TRBJ2-7,TRBD2,NA,TRBV7-9,CASSLGGRWKNEQYF,TGTGCCAGCAGCCTGGGGGGGAGGTGGAAGAACGAGCAGTACTTC
TRBJ2-7,NA,NA,TRBV14,CASSPDHSYEQYF,TGTGCCAGCAGCCCGGACCATTCCTACGAGCAGTACTTC
TRBJ2-7,NA,NA,TRBV12-5,CASGLVQAAAYEQYF,TGTGCTAGTGGTTTGGTACAAGCGGCAGCCTACGAGCAGTACTTC